This entry lists 7 T cell receptor beta chains sequenced from one sample in a study of control samples from healthy donors and cancer patients. TCRdb's copy holds only in-frame clones and misses some; the assay was immunoSEQ multiplex PCR. This sample carries tens of thousands of clones, about 81% of them seen once, and the ten largest clones take under 40%. Sample: PBMCs. The receptors here all came from a man between 65 and 85 years old with lung cancer.

V is TRBV5-1 and J is TRBJ2-5; D uncertain. In germline, CDR1 is SGHRS, CDR2 YFSETQ. The CDR3 is 13 residues long. Trimming took off 3 bases at V and 5 bases at J, with 11 bases between the two ends. CDR3 protein: CASSSLPRETQYF. The CDR3 DNA reads as TGCGCCAGCAGCTCCTTACCACGCGAGACCCAGTACTTC.

The chain employs TRBV3-1 (or the pseudogene TRBV3-2) and TRBJ2-7, with D uncertain. Looked up from germline, CDR1 is LGHDT and CDR2 is YNNKEL (reference sequence). V gave up 1 base and J gave up 2 bases, with 15 bases separating them. The CDR3 runs to 16 residues. The CDR3 sequence is CASSQVTQLRTYEQYF. CDR3 bases: TGTGCCAGCAGCCAAGTAACGCAACTACGGACCTACGAGCAGTACTTC.

The chain employs TRBV5-6 and TRBJ2-1, with 7 nucleotides matching TRBD2. Trimming took 0 bases from V and 2 from J; bases not matched to a gene: 5. The V gene's germline CDR1 is SGHDT and CDR2 YYEEEE. The CDR3 totals 16 residues. The CDR3 loop reads CASSLGARGAYNEQFF. The CDR3 DNA follows: TGTGCCAGCAGCTTGGGAGCCCGGGGGGCCTACAATGAGCAGTTCTTC.

The CDR3 coding sequence is TGCGCCAGCAGCTTGAACGGGGACTATGGCTACACCTTC. It codes for CASSLNGDYGYTF. The chain has TRBV5-1 and TRBJ1-2; no clear D gene. The ends were cut back, 1 base at V and 3 bases at J, with 7 bases in the middle. Germline V gene data show CDR1 as SGHRS and CDR2 as YFSETQ. The CDR3 runs 13 residues.

The rearrangement uses TRBV9 and TRBJ2-1, with 8 bases that match TRBD2. Per the germline V gene, CDR1 is SGDLS and CDR2 is YYNGEE. This CDR3 is built from 17 residues. V was clipped by 3 bases and J by 0 bases; unmatched bases: 8. The CDR3 reads CASSAPGAGGSYNEQFF. CDR3 coding DNA: TGTGCCAGCAGCGCCCCGGGGGCGGGGGGCTCCTACAATGAGCAGTTCTTC.

The rearrangement links TRBV5-4 to TRBJ2-1; D possibly corresponds to TRBD1 (5 bases). The germline V and J ends were trimmed by 0 bases and 0 bases, with 16 bases remaining between them. The CDR3 spans 18 residues. Germline V gene data show CDR1 as SGHNT and CDR2 as YYREEE (reference sequence). The CDR3 region has the DNA TGTGCCAGCAGCTTGGAGCCCCCCAGGGCCAGCTCCTACAATGAGCAGTTCTTC. Its protein is CASSLEPPRASSYNEQFF.

This clone was observed a single time. The rearrangement links TRBV18 to TRBJ1-5; D call uncertain. Per the germline V gene, CDR1 is KGHSH and CDR2 is LQKENI. The CDR3 has 15 amino acids. With 2 bases removed from V and 3 bases from J, the gap between germline ends came to 11 bases. CDR3 nucleotides: TGTGCCAGCTCACCAAAGGGCCAAGCCAATCAGCCCCAGCATTTT. Amino acids: CASSPKGQANQPQHF.